The sequence of this T cell receptor (beta chain) was determined in a study of response to subunit inactivated influenza vaccine. Findings of the study overall: Authors proposed each seasonal influenza vaccination draws in few new T cells.

TCRdb passed the RT-PCR reads through MiXCR, listing each CDR3 protein once. The sample has around 320,000 distinct CDR3 sequences; around 22% are singletons. In regard to this clonotype: Its antigen is unidentified. Germline is not matched at one junction end, which may reflect a read error.

This CDR3 spans 15 amino acids. Germline V gene sequence: CDR1 LGHNA, CDR2 YSLEER. This receptor was taken from a man between 50 and 69 years old who received an inactivated influenza vaccine. V is TRBV4-3 and J is TRBJ1-1, with D hard to call. The sample here was PBMCs from blood, taken less than 22 months after vaccination. The CDR3 loop reads CAGSQDLGYCTEAFF. CDR3 bases: TGCGCCGGCAGCCAAGATCTTGGGTATTGTACTGAAGCTTTCTTT.